Listed here are 21 T cell receptor beta chains from one sample, sequenced in a study of shared clonotypes between healthy human individuals. Clones were sequenced by immunoSEQ multiplex PCR, and TCRdb holds only the in-frame ones, with some missing. This sample yields some 510,000 clones, of which more than 65% are seen a single time; 10% to 15% belongs to the top ten. Sequenced input: PBMCs. These TCRs come from a middle-aged woman in good health. Some clones in this sample may be carry-over from other donors' samples.

CDR3 region: CASSYSSGHGYTF. For the CDR3, the DNA is TGTGCCAGCAGTTACTCGTCGGGCCATGGCTACACCTTC. The chain uses TRBV6-5 and TRBJ1-2; D is unresolved. V shed 0 bases and J shed 6 bases, with 8 bases lying between them. This CDR3 has 13 residues. Germline lookup yields CDR1 MNHEY and CDR2 SVGAGI.

This sequence joins TRBV7-8 and TRBJ1-4; D unclear. CDR1 is SGHVS and CDR2 is FQNEAQ in the germline V gene. CDR3 length: 16 residues. The V end was cut by 2 bases, the J end by 5 bases, with 15 bases between. The CDR3 bases are TGTGCCAGCAGCTTAAGGTCACAGTACCCGAATGAAAAACTGTTTTTT. Translating it yields CASSLRSQYPNEKLFF.

The rearrangement joins TRBV7-2 to TRBJ2-1; 7 bases agree with TRBD1. The CDR3 is 14 amino acids. With 7 bases clipped from V and 6 bases from J, the junction kept 9 bases outside the gene matches. CDR1 and CDR2 (germline): SGHTA, FQGNSA. In nucleotides, the CDR3 is TGTGCCAGCACTGGACAGGCCCTGTCCAATGAGCAGTTCTTC. Translated: CASTGQALSNEQFF.

This clone was detected ten times or more. The genes are TRBV4-2 and TRBJ2-3; D possibly corresponds to TRBD2 (5 bases). Looked up from germline, CDR1 is LGHNA and CDR2 is YNFKEQ. The CDR3 loop spans 14 amino acids. V was pared by 1 base and J by 6 bases, with 11 bases between. This chain's CDR3 is CASSQGTSRDTQYF. The DNA for the CDR3 is TGTGCCAGCAGCCAAGGGACTTCAAGGGATACGCAGTATTTT.

The V call is TRBV28, the J call TRBJ2-7; 16 nucleotides line up with TRBD2. V lost 9 bases to trimming and J lost 0 bases; unmatched junction nucleotides: 11. The CDR3 has 18 residues. Germline lookup yields CDR1 MDHEN and CDR2 SYDVKM. CDR3 bases: TGTGCCAGTGACTGGGGACTAGCGGGAGGGAGGCGCTCCTACGAGCAGTACTTC. Its protein is CASDWGLAGGRRSYEQYF.

This chain uses TRBV9 with TRBJ2-7, with D unresolved. The germline V and J ends were trimmed by 3 bases and 6 bases, with 13 bases remaining between them. The germline V gene encodes CDR1 SGDLS and CDR2 YYNGEE. The CDR3 extends over 13 amino acids. CDR3 sequence reads: CASSAIVNGEQYF. The CDR3 bases are TGTGCCAGCAGCGCCATAGTCAACGGCGAGCAGTACTTC.

The chain joins TRBV7-2 to TRBJ2-7; 10 bases are a match to TRBD1. Germline CDR1 and CDR2: SGHTA and FQGNSA. The CDR3 totals 18 residues. The V and J ends lost 5 bases and 5 bases, in that order; junction bases with no gene match: 18. The CDR3 coding sequence is TGTGCCAGCAGCCTATCCACACACCTCGGGACAGGGGCCCACGAGCAGTACTTC. Residues: CASSLSTHLGTGAHEQYF.

V is TRBV27 and J is TRBJ2-1, with D perhaps TRBD2 (6 bases). V was cut by 5 bases and J by 9 bases, with 17 bases left in between. Per the germline V gene, CDR1 is MNHEY and CDR2 is SMNVEV (reference sequence). CDR3 size: 14 residues. The CDR3 sequence is CASSPRTTHGEQFF. CDR3 DNA: TGTGCCAGCAGTCCCCGGACTACTCACGGTGAGCAGTTCTTC.

This clone was seen a handful of times. The genes are TRBV16 and TRBJ2-2; 8 bases agree with TRBD2. The trim removed 0 bases at V and 6 bases at J, leaving 3 bases unmatched. CDR1 is KGHSY, CDR2 FQNENV, per germline. The CDR3 covers 15 residues. The CDR3 spells CASSQSPGRAGELFF. The CDR3 DNA reads TGTGCCAGCAGCCAATCACCCGGGAGGGCCGGGGAGCTGTTTTTT.

The chain links TRBV2 to TRBJ2-7; TRBD1 aligns across 9 bases. Per germline, CDR1 SNHLY and CDR2 FYNNEI. J gave up 3 bases and V 7 bases, and 4 bases lay outside the gene matches. The CDR3 is 13 residues long. For the CDR3, the DNA is TGTGCCAGCACCCCGGACAGGGGCTACGAGCAGTACTTC. Translation: CASTPDRGYEQYF. Combining the CDR3 with reference TRBV2 and TRBJ2-7 gives the whole variable domain EPEVTQTPSHQVTQMGQEVILRCVPISNHLYFYWYRQILGQKVEFLVSFYNNEISEKSEIFDDQFSVERPDGSNFTLKIRSTKLEDSAMYFCASTPDRGYEQYFGPGTRLTVT.

The CDR3 loop is CATSRGGEAETQYF. DNA of the CDR3: TGTGCCACCAGCAGAGGTGGGGAGGCCGAAACACAGTACTTC. This chain joins TRBV15 and TRBJ2-5; a weak D match, TRBD2 (6 bases). The CDR3 has 14 amino acids. CDR1 is LNHNV, CDR2 YYDKDF, per germline (reference sequence). Trimming shortened V by 1 base and J by 11 bases, and 17 bases separated the two germline ends.

In DNA, the CDR3 is TGCAGCGTTGGAGGCCAGGAGGGCACAGATACGCAGTATTTT. It translates to CSVGGQEGTDTQYF. The V gene is TRBV29-1, the J gene TRBJ2-3; perhaps TRBD2 as D (5 bases). Germline CDR1 SQVTM, CDR2 ANQGSEA. Deletions cut 4 bases from V and 1 base from J, with 12 bases between. The CDR3 is made up of 14 amino acids.

V and J are TRBV6-1 and TRBJ2-3; D is undetermined. This CDR3 is built from 14 residues. Germline loops: CDR1 MNHNS, CDR2 SASEGT. Trimming pared 4 bases from V and 4 bases from J, leaving 12 bases between. CDR3 nucleotide sequence: TGTGCCAGCAGTGGTGGCTTAACAGCAGATACGCAGTATTTT. Its translation: CASSGGLTADTQYF.

V usage is TRBV2 and J usage is TRBJ2-7; D might be TRBD1 or TRBD2, each matching 5 bases. The CDR3 runs to 14 residues. Trimming removed 6 bases from V and 2 bases from J, with 14 bases in between. Germline V lookup: CDR1 SNHLY, CDR2 FYNNEI. The CDR3 region is CASSLGAYPYEQYF. CDR3 DNA sequence: TGTGCCAGCAGCCTCGGGGCCTATCCCTACGAGCAGTACTTC.

Worth noting for this clone: The junction differs from germline at one of its ends, possibly a read error. Other DNA sequences in this sample translate to the same CDR3. V is TRBV5-1 and J is TRBJ1-4; 7 positions agree with TRBD1. This CDR3 has 13 amino acids. The germline CDR1 and CDR2 sequences are SGHRS and YFSETQ. The CDR3 DNA sequence: TGCGCCAGCAGTTTGGGCAGGGGGGAAAAACTGTTTTTT. Translated, it gives CASSLGRGEKLFF.

This clone came up once. The rearrangement links TRBV7-9 to TRBJ2-2; TRBD1 might be the D (6 bases). Germline CDR1 is SEHNR and CDR2 is FQNEAQ (reference sequence). V gave up 5 bases and J gave up 2 bases, with 12 bases separating them. This CDR3 spans 15 amino acids. The CDR3 DNA reads as TGTGCCAGCAGCCCACTCAGGGGTAACACCGGGGAGCTGTTTTTT. Protein product: CASSPLRGNTGELFF.

Here the CDR3 reads CARSLDLAGGLADYYEQYF. The CDR3 nucleotides are TGTGCCAGAAGCTTGGATCTAGCGGGAGGCCTCGCGGACTACTACGAGCAGTACTTC. This chain uses TRBV5-3 with TRBJ2-7; 11 bases fit TRBD2. TRBV5-3 is identified as an open reading frame with a role that is uncertain. V gave up 0 bases and J gave up 3 bases; unmatched junction bases: 14. This CDR3 has 19 residues.

This clone was observed many times. This chain joins TRBV4-2 and TRBJ2-3, with D uncertain. V was cut by 0 bases and J by 2 bases, with 9 bases left in between. Germline values: CDR1 LGHNA, CDR2 YNFKEQ. The length of the CDR3 is 15 residues. For the CDR3, the DNA is TGTGCCAGCAGCCAAGATCTGCGCCTCACAGATACGCAGTATTTT. It is translated as CASSQDLRLTDTQYF.

The chain employs TRBV7-2 and TRBJ2-1, with D possibly being TRBD2 (6 bases). The ends were cut back, 1 base at V and 10 bases at J, with 17 bases in the middle. The CDR3 runs 15 residues. Germline CDR1 is SGHTA and CDR2 is FQGNSA. The CDR3 protein is CASSLGGDAGLEQFF. The CDR3, as DNA: TGTGCCAGCAGCTTAGGGGGGGACGCCGGTCTGGAGCAGTTCTTC.

This clone was seen a few times. The chain combines TRBV30 with TRBJ1-2; D possibly corresponds to TRBD1 (5 bases). V was clipped by 4 bases and J by 4 bases, with 13 bases between them. The CDR3 has 13 amino acids. CDR1 is GTSNPN and CDR2 is SVGIG in the germline V gene (reference sequence). In DNA form, the CDR3 reads TGTGCCTGGAACTCAGGGTTGGTCTATGGCTACACCTTC. Amino acid sequence: CAWNSGLVYGYTF.

This clone occurred a few times. A read error may produce the germline difference seen at one junction end. The chain uses TRBV5-3 and TRBJ1-4; D unresolved. TRBV5-3 carries the ORF label, with uncertain function. There are 12 residues in the CDR3. The CDR3 reads CARSALCEGSDF. DNA of the CDR3: TGTGCCAGAAGCGCCCTATGCGAGGGTTCAGATTTT.